Given below is one T cell receptor beta chain in context. Its antigen has not been determined. No clone much larger than this one lies a single base away; base qualities are absent. The library was prepared using the immunoSEQ multiplex PCR assay. The multiplex PCR relied on a mix of 60 forward primers for TCR Vbeta segments and 13 reverse primers for TCR Jbeta segments. The CDR3 region of rearranged TCR beta genes was amplified from genomic DNA by a multiplex PCR assay. On the Illumina HiSeq System, the amplified TCR beta libraries were sequenced as 87-base-pair reads. The source study handled its data this way. A later analysis tallied 75 million to 95 million unique TCR beta chains across the 650 to 750 repertoires, and around 9.9 million of those chains were shared by two or more donors. To remove PCR and sequencing errors, raw reads were error-corrected and collapsed into unique sequences using a nearest-neighbor algorithm that merged closely related sequences. CDR3 sequences were aligned to IMGT reference sequences to assign V, D and J gene segments. For a sequence to be retained, at least a six-nucleotide match to both a V gene segment and a J gene segment was required. Rearrangements were called productive when the CDR3 lacked stop codons and stayed in frame with V and J; all others were non-productive. CDR3 was defined by IMGT convention, running from the second conserved V-encoded cysteine to the conserved J-encoded phenylalanine. The earlier analysis of about 640 of the donors excluded any sequence lacking an unambiguous match to a single V gene segment. An earlier analysis of almost 600 of the donors classified V segments as functional when productive rearrangements were above 56.7% and as segregating when the standard deviation between donors was above 5%. A statistical classification framework was built for diagnosing cytomegalovirus status from the catalog of TCR beta chain sequences. V and J gene assignment, in a later analysis, came from comparing TCR nucleotide sequences with IMGT/GENE-DB human TR gene sequences. The TCRdist pipeline was used in a later analysis to assign CDR3 sequences and most-parsimonious VDJ recombination scenarios. In a later analysis, every TCR beta chain was defined by the combination of its CDR3 amino acid sequence and its V-gene family, and reads without a unique V-gene family were dropped. To address suspected cross-contamination and a sequencing artifact, a later analysis removed a few hundred highly shared, low-generation-probability nucleotide sequences. In a later analysis, a clonal expansion index for each public chain was calculated from normalized within-repertoire ranks of inferred template counts. In a later analysis, generation probabilities were computed with a VDJ recombination model fitted to out-of-frame rearrangements, and the resulting probabilities were checked against IGoR. In a later analysis, TCR-TCR, TCR-HLA and TCR-CMV co-occurrence was scored with hypergeometric tests, and a repertoire-size bias correction was applied to TCR pairs. To estimate false discovery rates, a later analysis permuted the HLA or CMV assignments 20 times. In a later analysis, co-occurring TCRs were grouped using DBSCAN, and TCRdist sequence similarity was added for clustering within HLA-allele-positive subsets. Repertoires with fewer than 30,000 or more than 120,000 public chains were left out of co-occurrence clustering, as were about 5 repertoires with anomalous nucleotide sharing. TCRdb retrieved this table from immuneACCESS and kept in-frame rearrangements only. Not all clones are present; in checked studies, unresolved V genes account for under half, and no reason is known for the remainder. V and J calls and clone size are copied from that table; D and trimming were computed from the DNA. Across this sample there are fewer than 120,000 clones, with approximately 82% seen only once. Of the sample, roughly 13% falls within the top ten clones.

This sample was taken from a study of cytomegalovirus exposure and HLA in healthy donors (dated by TCRdb to 2016 to 2017). At the level of the whole study: According to an earlier analysis of 450 to 650 of the donors, 150 million to 200 million T cells yielded over 100 million unique TCR beta sequences and about 300 Gb of sequence data. About 300 gigabases of sequencing data and 70 million to 95 million unique TCR sequences made up an early release that covered roughly 670 HLA-typed donors. Of the roughly 420 genotyped donors, 75% to 85% were placed in the genetic ancestry cluster associated with self-reported Caucasian donors. The study aimed to test whether cataloging public T cell receptors could reveal signatures of past pathogen exposure. The T cell repertoires of around 670 subjects were profiled by immunosequencing and related to cytomegalovirus serostatus. A separate validation cohort of over a hundred different subjects was used in addition to the 666-subject first cohort. High-throughput TCR immunosequencing, statistical association of individual TCRs with disease status, and machine learning were combined to predict cytomegalovirus infection status. In a later analysis, previously published TCR beta repertoires from 666 donors were re-analyzed and high-resolution HLA genotyping was added so that TCR occurrence patterns could be studied. Rather than drawing on any new phenotypic data, the later analysis identified candidate immune exposures from TCR beta sequences and the way those sequences occurred across donors. An earlier analysis of nearly 600 of the donors applied high-throughput TCR beta sequencing to assess whether each TCR beta V gene segment acted as functional or pseudogenic. Donor age, sex, ethnicity and CMV serostatus were collected together with the repertoire data. A later genetic analysis used genome-wide SNP genotypes for about 60% of the roughly 700 donors, treating that subset as a discovery cohort. Every repertoire in the discovery cohort had been generated on one and the same sequencing platform. Class I and class II HLA loci were covered by the typing at four-digit resolution. The number of donors typed differed by locus, with roughly 629-640 for A, B, C, DRB1 and DQB1, more than 500 for DQA1, 606 for DPA1, and around 430 for DPB1. About five DR-DQ haplotypes were treated as single units for association and clustering because of strong linkage in the cohort. Among 300 to 500 genotyped donors of the cohort, an average of roughly 230,000 unique TCR beta nucleotide sequences was sequenced per donor, of which approximately 19% were non-productive.

The CDR3 runs 13 residues from the cysteine to the phenylalanine. Solely the CDR3 DNA is kept, with 39 bases framed from the first base. V loses 5 bases of germline sequence and J loses 0 bases, and the interval between the two ends is 7 bases. Reading the germline V gene gives CDR1 MGHDK and CDR2 SYGVNS. The cohort was made up of approximately 670 healthy bone marrow donors. Cohort members were all nominally healthy when sampled, although unrecorded immune exposures were likely present. The donor was CMV seropositive and was included in the group of 250 to 300 seropositive cohort members. A peripheral blood sample was collected from each donor, and TCR beta sequencing was performed on peripheral blood mononuclear cells. The Qiagen DNeasy Blood Extraction Kit was used to extract genomic DNA from the blood cell samples. What the authors observed across the whole study: In a later analysis, most CMV-associated TCR beta chains were found to appear HLA-restricted, with HLA associations seemingly driven largely by CMV exposure. Cytomegalovirus status was reported to be diagnosed by the classifier with high specificity and sensitivity in both the original and validation cohorts. A total of about 180 TCR beta chains were listed by the study as associated with cytomegalovirus. Strong co-occurrence of HLA alleles, especially DR and DQ, made assigning TCR associations to individual alleles difficult. In a later analysis, around 17,000 TCR beta sequences were associated with specific HLA alleles at a false discovery rate of 0.05. In an earlier analysis of some 500 of the donors, most TCR beta V segments were observed in productive rearrangements about 87% or about 30% of the time, broadly matching IMGT annotations. Compared with equally common non-associated chains, HLA-associated TCR beta chains in a later analysis were more clonally expanded and had lower generation probabilities. The sequencing pipeline was judged likely to have produced a cluster of highly shared sequence variants as a technical artifact. A later genetic analysis reported fewer N-insertions in productive TCRs among donors in an Asian-associated ancestry cluster than the approximately 670-donor mean. In a later analysis, TCR association rates were found to vary across HLA loci, with the most associated TCRs seen for DRB1 alleles and the fewest for HLA-C alleles. Only TCR beta chains were sequenced in this cohort, and the absence of alpha or paired-chain data limited detectable features. Some IMGT-functional V segments, including TRBV6-2 and TRBV6-3, could not be distinguished by the 87-base-pair reads and were therefore excluded. A further reported finding was that TCR beta sequences accurately predicted the HLA-A and HLA-B alleles for most subjects in the first cohort. Sequencing depth was assumed to be roughly uniform across donors in the presence/absence analyses, though that assumption may not hold. Across donors, most TCR sequences were observed very rarely, whereas some public TCRs were present in many individuals. Three of the identified cytomegalovirus-associated TCR beta chains were confirmed in vitro to be specific for cytomegalovirus antigens. According to the authors, the approach could potentially be generalized to other disease states and immunological phenotypes. According to a later analysis, parvovirus B19, influenza, CMV and Epstein-Barr virus appeared linked to several top co-occurrence clusters. V-gene and J-gene trimming of TCR beta chains was associated with a missense DCLRE1C variant in a later genetic analysis, and the association was replicated in an independent cohort. Correlated functional status among segregating V segments might reflect linkage disequilibrium, but an unknown experimental factor could not be ruled out. The only immune exposure information available for the cohort was CMV serostatus. Roughly 17 rarely observed V segments, including chromosome 9 orphons, were excluded from the earlier analysis of approximately 600 of the donors because counts were too low. Because some donors lacked HLA typing at each locus, the association tests relied only on the typed subset.

The clonotype comes from a man aged 25 to 40 in good health and CMV-seropositive. The rearranged chain carries TRBV25-1 and TRBJ1-1, with no reliable assignment of the D segment. The sample comprised PBMCs. In nucleotide form, the sequence is TGTGCCAGCAGTACAATCATGAACACTGAAGCTTTCTTT. It is translated as CASSTIMNTEAFF.